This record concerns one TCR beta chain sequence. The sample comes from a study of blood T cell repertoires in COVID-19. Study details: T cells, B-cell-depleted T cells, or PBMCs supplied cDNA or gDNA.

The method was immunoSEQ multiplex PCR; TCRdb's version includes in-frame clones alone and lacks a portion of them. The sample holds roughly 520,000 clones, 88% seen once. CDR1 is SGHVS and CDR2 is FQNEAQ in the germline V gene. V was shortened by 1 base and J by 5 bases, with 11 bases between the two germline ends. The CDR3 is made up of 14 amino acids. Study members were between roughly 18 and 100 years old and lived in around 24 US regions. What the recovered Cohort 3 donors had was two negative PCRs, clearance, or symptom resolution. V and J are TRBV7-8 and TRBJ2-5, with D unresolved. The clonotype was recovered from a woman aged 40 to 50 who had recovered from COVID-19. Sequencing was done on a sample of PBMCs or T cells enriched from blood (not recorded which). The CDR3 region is CASSLGDSRETQYF. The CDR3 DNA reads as TGTGCCAGCAGCTTAGGTGATAGCCGGGAGACCCAGTACTTC.